A selection of T cell receptor beta chains follows, all from one sample in a study of PD-1 blockade in classical Hodgkin lymphoma. Measured with immunoSEQ multiplex PCR; TCRdb has only the in-frame clones, and not every one. The sample has 11,000 to 15,000 clones, roughly 84% seen once; the top ten hold 4.6%. Material: peripheral blood mononuclear cells (PBMCs), obtained at baseline. These receptors originate from a human donor with classical Hodgkin lymphoma. Both conserved end residues are part of each CDR3. A D gene is named only where the DNA matches it firmly. The size field is filled for only some rows; it gives once, few, many or a size class.

V: TRBV6-6
length: 12
size: -
J: TRBJ2-7
D: TRBD1
DNA: TGTGCCAGCGGCCCAGGGGGCGCCGAGCAGTACTTC
CDR3: CASGPGGAEQYF

V: TRBV7-3
length: 16
size: -
J: TRBJ2-7
D: TRBD2
DNA: TGTGCCAGCAGCTTAGGCGGGAGCGGACATTTTTACGAGCAGTACTTC
CDR3: CASSLGGSGHFYEQYF

V: TRBV4-2
length: 13
size: -
J: TRBJ1-2
D: TRBD1
DNA: TGTGCCAGCAGCCAAGTGACAGGGTATGGCTACACCTTC
CDR3: CASSQVTGYGYTF

V: TRBV10-1
length: 13
size: few
J: TRBJ2-3
D: -
DNA: TGCGCCAGCAGTAGGGGTCCCGCAGATACGCAGTATTTT
CDR3: CASSRGPADTQYF

V: TRBV19
length: 13
size: few
J: TRBJ1-1
D: TRBD1
DNA: TGTGCCAGTGCTCCAGGGGGAAACACTGAAGCTTTCTTT
CDR3: CASAPGGNTEAFF

V: TRBV7-2
length: 14
size: -
J: TRBJ1-1
D: -
DNA: TGTGCCAGCAGCTCTCGGAACCCCCCGGTAATAGCTTTCTTT
CDR3: CASSSRNPPVIAFF

V: TRBV19
length: 13
size: -
J: TRBJ2-1
D: TRBD2
DNA: TGTGCCAGTAGTATTAGCGGGATGAGGGAGCAGTTCTTC
CDR3: CASSISGMREQFF

V: TRBV13
length: 14
size: -
J: TRBJ1-1
D: -
DNA: TGTGCCAGCAGCTTCGGGGAGTTGCCCACTGAAGCTTTCTTT
CDR3: CASSFGELPTEAFF

V: TRBV6-5
length: 13
size: few
J: TRBJ2-1
D: -
DNA: TGTGCCAGCTCGTGGGGGATTTACAATGAGCAGTTCTTC
CDR3: CASSWGIYNEQFF

V: TRBV19
length: 14
size: -
J: TRBJ2-1
D: -
DNA: TGTGCCAGTAGTATAGGAGAGATTCTTGGTGAGCAGTTCTTC
CDR3: CASSIGEILGEQFF

V: TRBV19
length: 15
size: -
J: TRBJ2-4
D: -
DNA: TGTGCCAGTAGTAAGGCGTCGCGGGAACGGAACATTCAGTACTTC
CDR3: CASSKASRERNIQYF

V: TRBV6-5
length: 13
size: -
J: TRBJ2-1
D: -
DNA: TGTGCCAGCCGGGGAAGCTCCTACAATGAGCAGTTCTTC
CDR3: CASRGSSYNEQFF

V: TRBV9
length: 17
size: -
J: TRBJ2-1
D: -
DNA: TGTGCCAGCAGCGTAGACATCGGGGTGAGCTCCTACAATGAGCAGTTCTTC
CDR3: CASSVDIGVSSYNEQFF

V: TRBV28
length: 17
size: -
J: TRBJ1-2
D: TRBD1
DNA: TGTGCCAGCACCCTATTGGACAGGGGAGGCGGCGGGAATGGCTACACCTTC
CDR3: CASTLLDRGGGGNGYTF

V: TRBV28
length: 14
size: few
J: TRBJ2-3
D: -
DNA: TGTGCCAGCAGTTTAAAAGCGTTCGGAGATACGCAGTATTTT
CDR3: CASSLKAFGDTQYF

V: TRBV7-2
length: 15
size: -
J: TRBJ1-4
D: -
DNA: TGTGCCAGCAGCTTAAACAGGGTGGGGAATGAAAAACTGTTTTTT
CDR3: CASSLNRVGNEKLFF

V: TRBV7-2
length: 14
size: -
J: TRBJ2-5
D: TRBD1
DNA: TGTGCCAGCAGCTACGACAGGGACCAAGAGACCCAGTACTTC
CDR3: CASSYDRDQETQYF

V: TRBV11-1
length: 13
size: -
J: TRBJ2-1
D: TRBD2
DNA: TGTGCCAGCAGCGCCAGTAGCGGGAGTCGTTATTTCTTC
CDR3: CASSASSGSRYFF

V: TRBV28
length: 18
size: -
J: TRBJ1-5
D: -
DNA: TGTGCCAGCAGTCCTCCCGTAGGGCAGGTCCCTTTCAATCAGCCCCAGCATTTT
CDR3: CASSPPVGQVPFNQPQHF

V: TRBV18
length: 15
size: -
J: TRBJ2-5
D: TRBD2
DNA: TGTGCCAGCTCCCGGACTAGCGGGAGCGCAGAGACCCAGTACTTC
CDR3: CASSRTSGSAETQYF

V: TRBV7-9
length: 13
size: -
J: TRBJ2-7
D: -
DNA: TGTGCCAGCAGCTTACCGGGGTCCTACGAGCAGTACTTC
CDR3: CASSLPGSYEQYF

V: TRBV7-2
length: 16
size: -
J: TRBJ2-3
D: -
DNA: TGTGCCAGCAGCTCCTTTATGACGGGGGGCACAGATACGCAGTATTTT
CDR3: CASSSFMTGGTDTQYF

V: TRBV4-1
length: 19
size: -
J: TRBJ1-5
D: -
DNA: TGCGCCAGCAGCCAAGATTCCTGGGAAGGGCTAGGCGGGCATCAGCCCCAGCATTTT
CDR3: CASSQDSWEGLGGHQPQHF

V: TRBV2
length: 15
size: -
J: TRBJ1-6
D: -
DNA: TGTGCCAGCAGTGCTAGGCAGGGGTCGAATTCACCCCTCCACTTT
CDR3: CASSARQGSNSPLHF

V: TRBV30
length: 14
size: -
J: TRBJ2-5
D: -
DNA: TGTGCCTGGAGTGTACTCAGCCACCAAGAGACCCAGTACTTC
CDR3: CAWSVLSHQETQYF

V: TRBV7-9
length: 17
size: -
J: TRBJ2-3
D: TRBD1
DNA: TGTGCCAGCAGCTTCGGACAGGGGACGGGGAGGGCAGATACGCAGTATTTT
CDR3: CASSFGQGTGRADTQYF

V: TRBV18
length: 15
size: -
J: TRBJ1-5
D: TRBD1
DNA: TGTGCCAGCTCACCCAGACAGGGGGCAAATCAGCCCCAGCATTTT
CDR3: CASSPRQGANQPQHF

V: TRBV2
length: 12
size: once
J: TRBJ2-7
D: TRBD1
DNA: TGTGCCAGCAGTGCAGGGGGTTACGAGCAGTACTTC
CDR3: CASSAGGYEQYF

V: TRBV9
length: 15
size: -
J: TRBJ2-3
D: -
DNA: TGTGCCAGCAGCGCCGAAGGGGGTGCATTTCAGGCGCAGTATTTT
CDR3: CASSAEGGAFQAQYF